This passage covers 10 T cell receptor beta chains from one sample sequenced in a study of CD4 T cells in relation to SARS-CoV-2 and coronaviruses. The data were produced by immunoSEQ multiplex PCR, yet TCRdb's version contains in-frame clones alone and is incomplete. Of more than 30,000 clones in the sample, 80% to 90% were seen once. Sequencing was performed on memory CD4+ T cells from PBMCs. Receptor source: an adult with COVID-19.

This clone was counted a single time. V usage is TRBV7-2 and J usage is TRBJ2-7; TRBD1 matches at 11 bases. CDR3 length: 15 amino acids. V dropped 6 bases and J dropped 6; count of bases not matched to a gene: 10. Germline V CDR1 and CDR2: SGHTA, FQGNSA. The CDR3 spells CASRRTGTGGSEQYF. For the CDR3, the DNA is TGTGCCAGCAGACGCACCGGGACAGGGGGATCCGAGCAGTACTTC.

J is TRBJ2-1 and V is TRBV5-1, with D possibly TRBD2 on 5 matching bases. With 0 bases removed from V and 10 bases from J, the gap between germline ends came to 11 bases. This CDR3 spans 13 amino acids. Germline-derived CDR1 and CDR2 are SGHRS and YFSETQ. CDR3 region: CASSLGRTEEQFF. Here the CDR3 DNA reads TGCGCCAGCAGCTTGGGCCGGACTGAGGAGCAGTTCTTC.

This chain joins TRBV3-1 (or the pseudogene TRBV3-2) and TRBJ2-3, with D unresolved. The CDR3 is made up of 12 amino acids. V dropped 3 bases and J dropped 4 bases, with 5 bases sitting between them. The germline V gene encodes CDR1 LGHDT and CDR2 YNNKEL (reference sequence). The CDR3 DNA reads TGTGCCAGCAGCCATGGCTCAGATACGCAGTATTTT. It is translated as CASSHGSDTQYF.

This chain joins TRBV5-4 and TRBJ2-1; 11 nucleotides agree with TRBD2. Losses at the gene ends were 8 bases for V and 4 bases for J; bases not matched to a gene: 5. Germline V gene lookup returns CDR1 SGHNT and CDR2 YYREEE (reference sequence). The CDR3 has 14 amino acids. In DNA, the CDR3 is TGTGCCAGTCGACTAGCGGGAAGGTACAATGAGCAGTTCTTC. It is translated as CASRLAGRYNEQFF.

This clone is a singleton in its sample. CDR3 bases: TGTGCAAGTCGCTCGAGCTCGAACGAGCGGGAGGGATCCACAGATACGCAGTATTTT. Amino acid sequence: CASRSSSNEREGSTDTQYF. J is TRBJ2-3 and V is TRBV12-2; the D call TRBD2 from the table was never checked on the DNA. TRBV12-2 is a pseudogene segment. The CDR3 extends over 19 amino acids.

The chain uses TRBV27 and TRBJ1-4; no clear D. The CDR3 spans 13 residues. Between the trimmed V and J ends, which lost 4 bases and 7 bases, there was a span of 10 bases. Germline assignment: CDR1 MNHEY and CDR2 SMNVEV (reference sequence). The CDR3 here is CASSYKTFEKLFF. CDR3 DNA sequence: TGTGCCAGCAGTTACAAGACGTTTGAAAAACTGTTTTTT.

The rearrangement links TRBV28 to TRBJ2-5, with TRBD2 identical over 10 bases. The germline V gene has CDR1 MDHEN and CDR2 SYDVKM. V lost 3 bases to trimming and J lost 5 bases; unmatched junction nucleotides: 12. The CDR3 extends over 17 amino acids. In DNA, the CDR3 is TGTGCCAGCAGTTTTCGTTCGAGACTAGCGGGCGGGGAGACCCAGTACTTC. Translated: CASSFRSRLAGGETQYF. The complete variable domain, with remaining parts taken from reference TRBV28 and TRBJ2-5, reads DVKVTQSSRYLVKRTGEKVFLECVQDMDHENMFWYRQDPGLGLRLIYFSYDVKMKEKGDIPEGYSVSREKKERFSLILESASTNQTSMYLCASSFRSRLAGGETQYFGPGTRLLVL.

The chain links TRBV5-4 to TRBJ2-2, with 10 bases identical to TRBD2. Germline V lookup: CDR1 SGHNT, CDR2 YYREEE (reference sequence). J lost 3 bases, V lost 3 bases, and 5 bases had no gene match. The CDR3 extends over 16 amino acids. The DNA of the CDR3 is TGTGCCAGCAGCTCATATAGCGGGGGGTACACCGGGGAGCTGTTTTTT. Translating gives CASSSYSGGYTGELFF.

DNA of the CDR3: TGTGCCAGCAGCCGTTTTGATCCGACAGATACGCAGTATTTT. Its protein is CASSRFDPTDTQYF. The V gene is TRBV5-4, the J gene TRBJ2-3; D is ambiguous. This CDR3 spans 14 amino acids. Trimming cost V 4 bases and J 3 bases, with 12 bases left between them. Germline V lookup: CDR1 SGHNT, CDR2 YYREEE (reference sequence).

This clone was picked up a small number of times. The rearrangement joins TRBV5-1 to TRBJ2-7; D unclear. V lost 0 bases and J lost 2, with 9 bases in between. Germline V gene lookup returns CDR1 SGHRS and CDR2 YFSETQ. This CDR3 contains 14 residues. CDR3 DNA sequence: TGCGCCAGCAGCTTGGGGGTGAGAGCCTACGAGCAGTACTTC. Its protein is CASSLGVRAYEQYF.